Listed here are 23 T cell receptor beta chains from one sample, sequenced in a study of shared clonotypes between healthy human individuals. Some clones are missing from TCRdb's copy, which holds only in-frame ones; the method was immunoSEQ multiplex PCR. The sample contains about 340,000 clones, less than 75% of which appear only once. Sequencing was done on a sample of memory CD4+ T cells sorted from blood. Documented subset: CD45RA-negative fraction. The source is a man in his thirties or forties in good health.

The V call is TRBV18, the J call TRBJ1-1; the D gene is possibly TRBD1 (5 bases). CDR1 is KGHSH and CDR2 is LQKENI in the germline V gene. The CDR3 contains 15 residues. The V end lost 3 bases, the J end lost 1 base, and 12 bases lay between the germline ends. CDR3 nucleotide sequence: TGTGCCAGCTCACCCACCCAGCAGGGGAACACTGAAGCTTTCTTT. This translates into CASSPTQQGNTEAFF.

This clone was recorded only once. The chain is built from TRBV29-1 and TRBJ2-1; TRBD2 might be the D (6 bases). Trimming removed 4 bases at V and 4 bases at J, with 14 bases between. This CDR3 is 14 amino acids long. Germline-derived CDR1 and CDR2 are SQVTM and ANQGSEA. For the CDR3, the DNA is TGCAGCGTTGGCTGGGACTGGAATTACAATGAGCAGTTCTTC. Translated: CSVGWDWNYNEQFF.

The chain's CDR3 is CASGPFAGISVHTQYF. CDR3 in DNA: TGTGCCAGCGGACCCTTCGCGGGCATCTCGGTCCATACGCAGTATTTT. This chain uses TRBV5-6 with TRBJ2-3; tentative D call: TRBD2 (5 bases). Germline V gives CDR1 SGHDT, CDR2 YYEEEE. CDR3 length equals 16 residues. The V end was cut by 7 bases, the J end by 7 bases, with 25 bases between.

This chain joins TRBV5-4 and TRBJ2-1, with 7 bases that match TRBD2. This CDR3 region has 16 residues. The germline gives CDR1 SGHNT, CDR2 YYREEE (reference sequence). With V trimmed by 1 base and J by 2 bases, 6 bases remained unmatched. As DNA, the CDR3 is TGTGCCAGCAGCTTGAGGGCGGGAGTGGCCTACAATGAGCAGTTCTTC. This encodes CASSLRAGVAYNEQFF.

V is TRBV14 and J is TRBJ2-7; D remains unclear. CDR1 is SGHDN, CDR2 FVKESK, per germline. The CDR3 is 14 amino acids. V shed 6 bases and J shed 0 bases, with 12 bases lying between them. In DNA, the CDR3 is TGTGCCAGCAGTCCAAGGACGTACTCCTACGAGCAGTACTTC. Encoded protein: CASSPRTYSYEQYF.

This chain links TRBV4-1 with TRBJ2-1; 7 positions match TRBD2. The CDR3 covers 15 residues. Germline lookup yields CDR1 MGHRA and CDR2 YSYEKL. With 2 bases clipped from V and 0 bases from J, the junction kept 1 base outside the gene matches. DNA for the CDR3: TGCGCCAGCAGCCAAACTAGCGCCTCCTACAATGAGCAGTTCTTC. Translated: CASSQTSASYNEQFF.

V gene TRBV7-2 combines with J gene TRBJ1-1; no definite D call. In germline, CDR1 is SGHTA, CDR2 FQGNSA. The CDR3 extends over 15 amino acids. V lost 1 base to trimming and J lost 0 bases, with 9 bases between them. The CDR3 protein is CASSLDSRMNTEAFF. Here the CDR3 DNA reads TGTGCCAGCAGCTTAGACAGCAGGATGAACACTGAAGCTTTCTTT.

This clone has only one observation. The junction does not match germline at one end; this may be a read error. The chain carries TRBV5-1 and TRBJ2-2; weak D call: TRBD2 (6 bases). This CDR3 is 14 amino acids long. Germline assignment: CDR1 SGHRS and CDR2 YFSETQ. CDR3 bases: TGCGCCAACCCGGACTACCCTACATGCCGGGGAGCTGTTTTT. Translation: CANPDYPTCRGAVF.

V usage is TRBV6-1 and J usage is TRBJ2-5, with D hard to call. This CDR3 comprises 13 residues. Germline values: CDR1 MNHNS, CDR2 SASEGT. Trimming removed 7 bases at V and 5 bases at J, with 14 bases between. CDR3 DNA sequence: TGTGCCAGCATCTCGCATACTGGGGAGACCCAGTACTTC. Translating gives CASISHTGETQYF.

The rearrangement links TRBV4-1 to TRBJ2-2, with D possibly TRBD1 on 5 matching bases. Looked up from germline, CDR1 is MGHRA and CDR2 is YSYEKL. V was clipped by 0 bases and J by 4 bases, with 15 bases between them. The CDR3 runs to 17 residues. This chain's CDR3 is CASSQDVARAVTGELFF. For the CDR3, the DNA is TGCGCCAGCAGCCAAGATGTCGCCAGGGCGGTCACCGGGGAGCTGTTTTTT.

The genes are TRBV30 and TRBJ1-1; TRBD1 is a possible D gene (5 bases). Germline CDR1 is GTSNPN and CDR2 is SVGIG (reference sequence). V shed 1 base and J shed 10 bases, with 13 bases lying between them. The CDR3 is 12 amino acids. CDR3 bases: TGTGCCTGGAGTGGGTCGGGGCTTGCAGCTTTCTTT. It encodes CAWSGSGLAAFF.

The V call is TRBV27, the J call TRBJ2-7; TRBD1 agrees at 8 bases. The trim removed 7 bases at V and 1 base at J, leaving 6 bases unmatched. The CDR3 sequence is 14 residues long. The germline gives CDR1 MNHEY, CDR2 SMNVEV (reference sequence). The CDR3 DNA follows: TGTGCCAGCAAGCTCCAGGGGGCGTCCTACGAGCAGTACTTC. Protein product: CASKLQGASYEQYF.

CDR3 coding DNA: TGTGCCAGCAGTTTAAGTGGGGGGCAGACCCAGTACTTC. The encoded protein is CASSLSGGQTQYF. The chain combines TRBV28 with TRBJ2-5, with D perhaps matching TRBD1 or TRBD2 (6 bases each). V lost 2 bases to trimming and J lost 6 bases, with 10 bases between them. The CDR3 runs to 13 residues. Germline CDR1 is MDHEN and CDR2 is SYDVKM.

This chain connects TRBV7-2 to TRBJ1-3; perhaps TRBD1 as D (6 bases). This CDR3 spans 13 amino acids. V was cut by 5 bases and J by 4 bases, with 9 bases left in between. Germline V gene lookup returns CDR1 SGHTA and CDR2 FQGNSA. The CDR3 DNA reads as TGTGCCAGCAGCAACAGGGACGGAAACACCATATATTTT. Protein product: CASSNRDGNTIYF.

In its sample, this clone was seen once. Other DNA sequences in the sample encode the same CDR3. The chain couples TRBV30 to TRBJ2-6; no clear D gene. V gave up 3 bases and J gave up 0 bases, with 6 bases separating them. In germline, CDR1 is GTSNPN, CDR2 SVGIG (reference sequence). The CDR3 covers 14 residues. The CDR3 protein is CAWSLGSGANVLTF. As DNA, the CDR3 is TGTGCCTGGAGCTTGGGCTCTGGGGCCAACGTCCTGACTTTC.

The genes are TRBV10-1 and TRBJ2-5; no reliable D call. The germline CDR1 and CDR2 sequences are WNHNN and SYGVQD (reference sequence). The CDR3 extends over 13 amino acids. Trimming shortened V by 3 bases and J by 2 bases, and 7 bases separated the two germline ends. The CDR3 region is CASSDGGQETQYF. As DNA, the CDR3 is TGCGCCAGCAGTGACGGCGGTCAAGAGACCCAGTACTTC.

The chain links TRBV2 to TRBJ1-1; no reliable D call. Deletions cut 5 bases from V and 10 bases from J, with 11 bases between. The CDR3 contains 11 residues. Germline CDR1 and CDR2: SNHLY and FYNNEI. CDR3: CASSTRRGAFF. The CDR3 coding sequence is TGTGCCAGCAGTACCCGTCGAGGAGCTTTCTTT.

The V call is TRBV10-3, the J call TRBJ2-3; D call uncertain. Germline assignment: CDR1 ENHRY and CDR2 SYGVKD. This CDR3 is built from 15 residues. The ends were cut back, 0 bases at V and 2 bases at J, with 9 bases in the middle. DNA for the CDR3: TGTGCCATCAGTGAGTCGGTTTCCTACACAGATACGCAGTATTTT. Translating gives CAISESVSYTDTQYF.

This sequence joins TRBV10-2 and TRBJ2-5; TRBD2 is a possible D gene (6 bases). This CDR3 is built from 15 residues. CDR1 WSHSY and CDR2 SAAADI come from the germline V gene. Trimming left V 6 bases short and J 5 bases short, with 19 bases between. The CDR3 DNA reads as TGCGCCAGCAGGCTAACCGGGAGTTATGGGGAGACCCAGTACTTC. Translation gives CASRLTGSYGETQYF.

This clone was recorded a few times. J is TRBJ2-3 and V is TRBV11-2, with a possible D match to TRBD1 (6 bases). Germline CDR1 is SGHAT and CDR2 is FQNNGV. CDR3 size: 16 residues. Between the trimmed V and J ends, which lost 1 base and 4 bases, there was a span of 15 bases. In nucleotides, the CDR3 is TGTGCCAGCAGCTTAGTTGGCCAGGGGAACCCAGATACGCAGTATTTT. Translation: CASSLVGQGNPDTQYF.

This clone was observed at least ten times. This rearrangement joins TRBV6-5 to TRBJ2-3; 7 nucleotides line up with TRBD2. Germline V gene sequence: CDR1 MNHEY, CDR2 SVGAGI. Trimming removed 10 bases from V and 2 bases from J; junction bases left unmatched: 12. The CDR3 runs to 15 residues. CDR3 DNA: TGTGCCACCTCGGGAGCTAGCGGCTACACAGATACGCAGTATTTT. Translated: CATSGASGYTDTQYF.

This clone is a singleton in its sample. The genes are TRBV5-1 and TRBJ2-7; maybe TRBD2 (5 bases). The CDR3 has 13 amino acids. The V and J ends lost 4 bases and 3 bases respectively, with 11 bases between them. Germline V gives CDR1 SGHRS, CDR2 YFSETQ. The CDR3 nucleotides are TGCGCCAGCAGCGCCCTACGGGGCTACGAGCAGTACTTC. This codes for CASSALRGYEQYF.

The rearrangement joins TRBV6-1 to TRBJ2-5; D uncertain. The CDR3 loop spans 12 amino acids. V lost 5 bases and J 5 bases, leaving 9 bases between the germline ends. Germline V gives CDR1 MNHNS, CDR2 SASEGT. DNA for the CDR3: TGTGCCAGCAGTTCATCCCCGGAGACCCAGTACTTC. This sequence encodes CASSSSPETQYF.